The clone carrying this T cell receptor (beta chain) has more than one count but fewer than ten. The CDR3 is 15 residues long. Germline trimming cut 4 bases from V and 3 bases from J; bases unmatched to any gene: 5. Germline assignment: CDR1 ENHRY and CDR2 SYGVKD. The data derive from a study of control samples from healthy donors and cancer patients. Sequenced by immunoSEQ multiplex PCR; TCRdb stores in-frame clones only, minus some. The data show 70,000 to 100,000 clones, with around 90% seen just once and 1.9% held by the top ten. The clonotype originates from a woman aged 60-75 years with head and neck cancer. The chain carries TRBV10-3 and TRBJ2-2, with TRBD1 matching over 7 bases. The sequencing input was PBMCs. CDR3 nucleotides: TGTGCCATCAGTGGACAGGGTAGGGACACCGGGGAGCTGTTTTTT. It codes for CAISGQGRDTGELFF.